The next 32 T cell receptor beta chains were all read from a single sample in a study of blood T cells in healthy people across ages. Primed by a sample-barcoded 5' primer and a J-beta primer mix, a second PCR proceeded for 7 to 11 cycles. Using its own MiXCR run on the 5' RACE reads, TCRdb lists one record per CDR3 protein. The table has over 1,300,000 distinct CDR3 sequences, around 59% seen once. The sample was blood. The receptors originated from a man between 18 and 35 years old in good health.

V is TRBV24-1 and J is TRBJ2-7; D gene unclear. Deletions cut 9 bases from V and 10 bases from J, with 15 bases between. From germline, CDR1 is KGHDR and CDR2 SFDVKD. There are 11 residues in the CDR3. The CDR3 region has the DNA TGTGCCACCCCCTGGGATGAGTCACAGTACTTC. This translates into CATPWDESQYF.

This chain links TRBV7-9 with TRBJ1-6; D remains ambiguous. This CDR3 is 17 amino acids long. Between the trimmed V and J ends, which lost 5 bases and 6 bases, there was a span of 20 bases. Germline V gene sequence: CDR1 SEHNR, CDR2 FQNEAQ (reference sequence). CDR3 DNA sequence: TGTGCCAGCAGCCCGCCGAGGGTTGGCGACGCTAATTCACCCCTCCACTTT. As protein: CASSPPRVGDANSPLHF. The variable domain in full, with the rest retrieved from reference TRBV7-9 and TRBJ1-6, is DTGVSQNPRHKITKRGQNVTFRCDPISEHNRLYWYRQTLGQGPEFLTYFQNEAQLEKSRLLSDRFSAERPKGSFSTLEIQRTEQGDSAMYLCASSPPRVGDANSPLHFGNGTRLTVT.

The V and J genes are TRBV5-1 and TRBJ2-3, with 9 bases lining up with TRBD1. This CDR3 region has 16 residues. Germline CDR1 and CDR2: SGHRS and YFSETQ. With 1 base clipped from V and 6 bases from J, the junction kept 9 bases outside the gene matches. The CDR3 DNA reads as TGCGCCAGCAGCTTGATAACAGGGGGCGATCCGGATACGCAGTATTTT. This encodes CASSLITGGDPDTQYF.

This clonotype appeared a single time. The chain combines TRBV27 with TRBJ2-5, with 14 bases identical to TRBD2. V trimming: 2 bases; J trimming: 0 bases; junction bases outside the gene matches: 11. This CDR3 has 20 residues. Germline V CDR1 and CDR2: MNHEY, SMNVEV (reference sequence). This CDR3 reads CASSLVLPGLAGDHQETQYF. CDR3 nucleotide sequence: TGTGCCAGCAGTTTAGTACTTCCGGGACTAGCGGGGGATCACCAAGAGACCCAGTACTTC.

This sequence joins TRBV5-6 and TRBJ1-4; D is unresolved. V was pared by 2 bases and J by 0 bases, with 14 bases between. CDR3 size: 17 residues. Germline CDR1 and CDR2: SGHDT and YYEEEE. CDR3 nucleotide sequence: TGTGCCAGCAGCTTTTCCGCCGGGCTTGCAACTAATGAAAAACTGTTTTTT. As protein: CASSFSAGLATNEKLFF.

This sequence joins TRBV20-1 and TRBJ2-1; weak D call: TRBD1 (6 bases). This CDR3 spans 15 amino acids. V was shortened by 0 bases and J by 8 bases, with 17 bases between the two germline ends. Germline V CDR1 and CDR2: DFQATT, SNEGSKA (reference sequence). The DNA for the CDR3 is TGCAGTGCTAGAGATTGGGGCAGGGGCGCGGATGAGCAGTTCTTC. This sequence encodes CSARDWGRGADEQFF.

The gene calls are TRBV7-9 and TRBJ1-1, with D perhaps matching TRBD1 (6 bases). Germline V lookup: CDR1 SEHNR, CDR2 FQNEAQ (reference sequence). This CDR3 is 13 amino acids long. V lost 6 bases and J 7 bases, leaving 15 bases between the germline ends. The CDR3 DNA follows: TGTGCCAGCAGTACGGGACACCCATTTGAAGCTTTCTTT. Encoded protein: CASSTGHPFEAFF.

The J gene is TRBJ1-5, the V gene TRBV6-6, with 8 bases matching TRBD1. CDR3 length equals 15 residues. Trimming at V came to 5 bases and at J to 2 bases, leaving 5 bases not matched to a gene. Germline CDR1 reads MNHNY; CDR2 reads SVGAGI (reference sequence). Written as DNA, the CDR3 is TGTGCCAGCAGTGAGACAGGGGCGGGCAATCAGCCCCAGCATTTT. This codes for CASSETGAGNQPQHF.

This chain links TRBV6-1 with TRBJ1-6; possible D gene TRBD1, 5 bases. Trimming stripped 2 bases from V and 12 bases from J, with 14 bases between. The CDR3 loop spans 14 amino acids. Germline CDR1 MNHNS, CDR2 SASEGT. CDR3 sequence: CASSELGHTVPLHF. CDR3 DNA sequence: TGTGCCAGCAGTGAATTGGGGCATACGGTACCCCTCCACTTT.

This chain joins TRBV29-1 and TRBJ1-2; D might be TRBD1 (6 bases). This CDR3 has 11 residues. Trimming removed 4 bases from V and 10 bases from J, with 13 bases in between. Germline V gene sequence: CDR1 SQVTM, CDR2 ANQGSEA. Here the CDR3 DNA reads TGCAGCGTTGTGGCAGGGGAGGCCTACACCTTC. This gives the protein CSVVAGEAYTF.

The V gene is TRBV20-1, the J gene TRBJ1-1; 10 nucleotides line up with TRBD1. This CDR3 has 17 amino acids. J lost 7 bases, V lost 0 bases, and 14 bases had no gene match. The germline V gene encodes CDR1 DFQATT and CDR2 SNEGSKA (reference sequence). The CDR3 nucleotides are TGCAGTGCTAGAGATCCCCTTCGACAGGGGGCGCTTAGTGAAGCTTTCTTT. Translating it yields CSARDPLRQGALSEAFF.

V and J are TRBV24-1 and TRBJ2-6; 8 bases align to TRBD1. Germline assignment: CDR1 KGHDR and CDR2 SFDVKD. This CDR3 spans 17 amino acids. J was trimmed by 0 bases and V by 5 bases; bases with no gene match: 5. The CDR3: CATSGQGSFSGANVLTF. CDR3 bases: TGTGCCACCAGTGGACAGGGGTCCTTCTCTGGGGCCAACGTCCTGACTTTC.

This chain joins TRBV14 and TRBJ2-5, with D possibly TRBD2 on 6 matching bases. From germline, CDR1 is SGHDN and CDR2 FVKESK. The germline V and J ends were trimmed by 4 bases and 10 bases, with 10 bases remaining between them. The CDR3 runs to 11 residues. CDR3 amino acids: CASSPGDFQYF. CDR3 DNA sequence: TGTGCCAGCAGCCCGGGGGATTTCCAGTACTTC.

The chain is built from TRBV13 and TRBJ2-1; perhaps TRBD2 as D (5 bases). The CDR3 loop spans 13 amino acids. From germline, CDR1 is PRHDT and CDR2 FYEKMQ (reference sequence). Trimming stripped 7 bases from V and 6 bases from J, with 13 bases between. The CDR3 spells CASTRSGSNEQFF. CDR3 nucleotides: TGTGCCAGCACCCGGTCGGGGAGCAATGAGCAGTTCTTC.

This clonotype was recorded a few times. The genes are TRBV24-1 and TRBJ2-5; D is unresolved. Germline V gene lookup returns CDR1 KGHDR and CDR2 SFDVKD. The CDR3 totals 13 residues. Trimming removed 4 bases from V and 2 bases from J, with 7 bases in between. The CDR3 loop reads CATSEADQETQYF. The CDR3 DNA reads as TGTGCCACCAGTGAGGCAGATCAAGAGACCCAGTACTTC.

This clonotype was picked up a small number of times. The J gene is TRBJ1-2, the V gene TRBV18; 7 bases fit TRBD1. V lost 5 bases to trimming and J lost 4 bases; unmatched junction nucleotides: 4. The CDR3 runs to 13 residues. From germline, CDR1 is KGHSH and CDR2 LQKENI. The CDR3 sequence is CASSEGQSYGYTF. In DNA, the CDR3 is TGTGCCAGCTCAGAGGGACAGAGCTATGGCTACACCTTC.

The chain links TRBV20-1 to TRBJ2-5; TRBD2 aligns across 10 bases. The end of the DNA aligns better with TRBJ2-7, so the J call may be wrong. This CDR3 contains 12 residues. Per the germline V gene, CDR1 is DFQATT and CDR2 is SNEGSKA (reference sequence). DNA for the CDR3: TGCAGTGGAGAGCGGGAGGGCCACGAGCAGTACTTC. This sequence encodes CSGEREGHEQYF.

This chain joins TRBV20-1 and TRBJ2-1; 10 nucleotides match TRBD1. The junction had 9 bases not matched to a gene; V was cut back by 0 bases and J by 10 bases. This CDR3 contains 15 residues. Germline-derived CDR1 and CDR2 are DFQATT and SNEGSKA (reference sequence). The CDR3 nucleotides read TGCAGTGCTAGAGATCCGGGACAGGGGCCTGAGGAGCAGTTCTTC. It translates to CSARDPGQGPEEQFF.

This chain uses TRBV5-8 with TRBJ1-1; no clear D gene. V dropped 2 bases and J dropped 0 bases, with 8 bases sitting between them. This CDR3 is built from 14 residues. CDR1 is SGHTS and CDR2 is YDEGEE in the germline V gene. The CDR3 DNA reads as TGTGCCAGCAGCTTCGTACAGATGAACACTGAAGCTTTCTTT. Translating gives CASSFVQMNTEAFF.

V and J are TRBV7-2 and TRBJ1-2; D perhaps matches TRBD1 (5 bases). The ends were cut back, 4 bases at V and 4 bases at J, with 16 bases in the middle. There are 15 residues in the CDR3. Germline V gene lookup returns CDR1 SGHTA and CDR2 FQGNSA. The CDR3 region is CASSSALRAPYGYTF. In nucleotides, the CDR3 is TGTGCCAGCAGCTCCGCGCTCAGGGCTCCCTATGGCTACACCTTC.

The V and J genes are TRBV7-9 and TRBJ2-1, with D perhaps assigned TRBD1 or TRBD2 (7 bases each). The CDR3 covers 17 residues. Trimming removed 1 base from V and 3 bases from J, with 16 bases in between. Germline assignment: CDR1 SEHNR and CDR2 FQNEAQ (reference sequence). The CDR3 spells CASSLGYDRDYYNEQFF. CDR3 DNA sequence: TGTGCCAGCAGCTTAGGTTACGACAGGGACTACTACAATGAGCAGTTCTTC.

The J gene is TRBJ2-3, the V gene TRBV6-2 or TRBV6-3; D gene unclear. The CDR3 is made up of 9 amino acids. Germline V lookup: CDR1 MNHEY, CDR2 SVGEGT. The CDR3 spells CAVLDTQYF. Written as DNA, the CDR3 is TGTGCGGTGCTAGATACGCAGTATTTT.

This chain joins TRBV29-1 and TRBJ1-1, with 7 bases fitting TRBD1. CDR1 is SQVTM, CDR2 ANQGSEA, per germline. This CDR3 has 14 amino acids. The junction had 7 bases not matched to a gene; V was cut back by 5 bases and J by 1 base. CDR3 protein: CSVLGRQGNTEAFF. The CDR3 DNA reads TGCAGCGTTCTGGGGAGACAGGGGAACACTGAAGCTTTCTTT. Drawing the rest from reference TRBV29-1 and TRBJ1-1, the complete variable domain is SAVISQKPSRDICQRGTSLTIQCQVDSQVTMMFWYRQQPGQSLTLIATANQGSEATYESGFVIDKFPISRPNLTFSTLTVSNMSPEDSSIYLCSVLGRQGNTEAFFGQGTRLTVV.

The chain is built from TRBV20-1 and TRBJ2-1; 11 positions match TRBD2. In germline, CDR1 is DFQATT, CDR2 SNEGSKA (reference sequence). The ends lost 2 bases at V and 9 bases at J; junction bases unmatched: 3. The CDR3 runs 13 residues. The CDR3 nucleotides read TGCAGTGCTAGATGGACTAGCGGGTTTGAGCAGTTCTTC. Translated: CSARWTSGFEQFF.

The chain couples TRBV4-2 to TRBJ2-7, with TRBD2 matching over 10 bases. The CDR3 has 17 amino acids. The V segment lost 4 bases and the J segment 4 bases; nucleotides outside the gene matches: 13. Germline lookup yields CDR1 LGHNA and CDR2 YNFKEQ. CDR3 DNA: TGTGCCAGCAGCCTCCTGCCCGGGGCTAGCGGGAGTTACGAGCAGTACTTC. Encoded protein: CASSLLPGASGSYEQYF.

The V and J genes are TRBV4-1 and TRBJ2-7, with D perhaps TRBD2 (6 bases). The V gene lost 4 bases and the J gene lost 1 base, with 23 bases spanning the gap. Looked up from germline, CDR1 is MGHRA and CDR2 is YSYEKL. CDR3 length equals 18 residues. The CDR3, as DNA: TGCGCCAGCAGCCGTTCATCCTCCGGGGCGGGAAGTTCCTACGAGCAGTACTTC. Translating gives CASSRSSSGAGSSYEQYF.

This clonotype was observed a handful of times. J is TRBJ2-1 and V is TRBV29-1; D not resolved. There are 12 residues in the CDR3. Deletions cut 7 bases from V and 7 bases from J, with 14 bases between. The germline V gene encodes CDR1 SQVTM and CDR2 ANQGSEA. CDR3 protein: CSASFGANEQFF. CDR3 nucleotide sequence: TGCAGCGCATCGTTTGGCGCGAATGAGCAGTTCTTC.

CDR3 sequence (DNA): TGCAGTGCTCCGGCGGCGCGGGAGGGTACAAATGAGCAGTACTTC. Translated, it gives CSAPAAREGTNEQYF. The chain links TRBV20-1 to TRBJ2-7; 9 nucleotides align to TRBD2. This CDR3 is 15 amino acids long. V shed 5 bases and J 7 bases; nucleotides not matched to a gene: 15. Germline lookup yields CDR1 DFQATT and CDR2 SNEGSKA (reference sequence).

The rearrangement joins TRBV4-1 to TRBJ2-5; 14 bases map to TRBD2. Losses at the gene ends were 4 bases for V and 2 bases for J; bases not matched to a gene: 0. The germline CDR1 and CDR2 sequences are MGHRA and YSYEKL. The CDR3 covers 15 residues. In nucleotides, the CDR3 is TGCGCCAGCAGCCGGACTAGCGGGGGGCAAGAGACCCAGTACTTC. It yields the protein CASSRTSGGQETQYF.

This clonotype was seen a few times. The V gene is TRBV15, the J gene TRBJ2-4; D might be TRBD1 or TRBD2, each matching 5 bases. The CDR3 extends over 16 amino acids. The V gene lost 2 bases and the J gene lost 3 bases, with 14 bases spanning the gap. Germline loops: CDR1 LNHNV, CDR2 YYDKDF (reference sequence). The CDR3 protein is CATSRPPGTYKNIQYF. Here the CDR3 DNA reads TGTGCCACCAGCAGACCCCCCGGGACCTACAAAAACATTCAGTACTTC.

V is TRBV29-1 and J is TRBJ2-1; tentative D call: TRBD1 (5 bases). V lost 1 base to trimming and J lost 3 bases, with 7 bases between them. Germline CDR1 SQVTM, CDR2 ANQGSEA. The CDR3 runs 13 residues. CDR3 sequence reads: CSVEGTNYNEQFF. CDR3 in DNA: TGCAGCGTTGAAGGGACAAACTACAATGAGCAGTTCTTC.

There are a few counts of this clonotype. V and J are TRBV10-3 and TRBJ2-7; perhaps TRBD1 as D (5 bases). The CDR3 extends over 13 amino acids. From germline, CDR1 is ENHRY and CDR2 SYGVKD. V lost 2 bases and J lost 6, with 11 bases in between. The CDR3 DNA is TGTGCCATCAGTGAGCCAGCAGGGTCCGAGCAGTACTTC. Its translation: CAISEPAGSEQYF.